This T cell receptor beta chain emerged from a study of T cell responses to AZD1222 COVID-19 vaccine. Study-wide results and caveats: A rise in Spike-specific TCR breadth and depth followed two AZD1222 doses. The study reported that nearly half of spike-specific TCRs target unmutated variant regions. Donors skewed white British and female; clonal diversity was possibly underestimated.

Comments on this clone: Antigen unknown.

Germline CDR1 SGHTA, CDR2 FQGNSA. The CDR3 covers 16 residues. V was clipped by 5 bases and J by 7 bases; unmatched bases: 9. Assay used: immunoSEQ multiplex PCR; TCRdb lists only in-frame clones, some missing. The sample holds roughly 120,000 clones, 70% to 90% seen once. The sequences come from peripheral blood, collected on day 0 of MenACWY control vaccination. The chain carries TRBV7-2 and TRBJ2-5, with 14 bases fitting TRBD2. The TCR was taken from an adult in good health. For the CDR3, the DNA is TGTGCCAGCAGCCAGGGACTAGCGGGGGCCACAGGGACCCAGTACTTC. This sequence encodes CASSQGLAGATGTQYF. Variable domain in full (rest from reference TRBV7-2 and TRBJ2-5): GAGVSQSPSNKVTEKGKDVELRCDPISGHTALYWYRQSLGQGLEFLIYFQGNSAPDKSGLPSDRFSAERTGGSVSTLTIQRTQQEDSAVYLCASSQGLAGATGTQYFGPGTRLLVL.